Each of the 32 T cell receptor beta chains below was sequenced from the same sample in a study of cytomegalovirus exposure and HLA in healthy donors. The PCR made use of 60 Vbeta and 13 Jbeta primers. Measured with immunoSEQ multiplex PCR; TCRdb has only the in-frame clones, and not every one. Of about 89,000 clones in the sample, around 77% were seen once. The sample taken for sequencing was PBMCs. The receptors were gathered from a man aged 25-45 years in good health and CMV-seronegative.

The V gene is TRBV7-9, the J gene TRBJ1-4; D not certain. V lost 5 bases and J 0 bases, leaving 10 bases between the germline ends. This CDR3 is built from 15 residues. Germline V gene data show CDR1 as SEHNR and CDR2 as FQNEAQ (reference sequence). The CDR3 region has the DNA TGTGCCAGCAGCGGCAGATCTGCAACTAATGAAAAACTGTTTTTT. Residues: CASSGRSATNEKLFF.

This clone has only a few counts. CDR3 residues: CVSKQKTAYEQYF. The CDR3 region has the DNA TGCGTTAGCAAGCAGAAGACGGCATACGAGCAGTACTTC. The chain employs TRBV5-1 and TRBJ2-7; D gene unclear. This CDR3 comprises 13 residues. Germline V gives CDR1 SGHRS, CDR2 YFSETQ.

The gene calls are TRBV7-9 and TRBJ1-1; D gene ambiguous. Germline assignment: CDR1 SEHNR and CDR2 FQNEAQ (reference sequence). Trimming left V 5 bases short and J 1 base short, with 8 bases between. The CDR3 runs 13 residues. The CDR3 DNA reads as TGTGCCAGCAGCCCTCAGTCGAACACTGAAGCTTTCTTT. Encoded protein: CASSPQSNTEAFF.

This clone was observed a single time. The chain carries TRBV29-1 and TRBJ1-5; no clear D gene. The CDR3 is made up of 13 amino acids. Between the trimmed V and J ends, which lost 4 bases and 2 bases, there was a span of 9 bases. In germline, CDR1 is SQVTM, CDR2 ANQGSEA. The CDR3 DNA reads TGCAGCGTTGCAGGCTCGGGCAATCAGCCCCAGCATTTT. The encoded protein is CSVAGSGNQPQHF.

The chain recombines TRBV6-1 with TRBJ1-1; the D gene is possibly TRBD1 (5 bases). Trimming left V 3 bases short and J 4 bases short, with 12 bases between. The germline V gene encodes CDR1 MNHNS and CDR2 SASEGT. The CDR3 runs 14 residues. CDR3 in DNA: TGTGCCAGCAGTGAGGCAGGGATGGGCACTGAAGCTTTCTTT. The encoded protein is CASSEAGMGTEAFF.

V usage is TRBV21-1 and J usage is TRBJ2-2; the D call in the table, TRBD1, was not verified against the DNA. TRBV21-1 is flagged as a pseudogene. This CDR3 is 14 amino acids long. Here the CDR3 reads CASSKTGNTGELFF. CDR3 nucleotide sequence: TGTGCCAGCAGCAAGACAGGGAACACCGGGGAGCTGTTTTTT.

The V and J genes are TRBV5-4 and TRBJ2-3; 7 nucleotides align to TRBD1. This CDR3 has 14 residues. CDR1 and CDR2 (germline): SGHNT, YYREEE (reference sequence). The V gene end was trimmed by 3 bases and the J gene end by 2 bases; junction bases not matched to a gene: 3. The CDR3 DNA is TGTGCCAGCAGCTCTAGGGGGCACACAGATACGCAGTATTTT. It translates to CASSSRGHTDTQYF.

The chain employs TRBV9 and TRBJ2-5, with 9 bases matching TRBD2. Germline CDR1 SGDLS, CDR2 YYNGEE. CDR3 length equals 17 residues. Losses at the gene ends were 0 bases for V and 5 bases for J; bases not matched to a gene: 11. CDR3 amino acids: CASSVGMAGGLRETQYF. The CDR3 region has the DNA TGTGCCAGCAGCGTAGGGATGGCGGGGGGGCTGAGGGAGACCCAGTACTTC.

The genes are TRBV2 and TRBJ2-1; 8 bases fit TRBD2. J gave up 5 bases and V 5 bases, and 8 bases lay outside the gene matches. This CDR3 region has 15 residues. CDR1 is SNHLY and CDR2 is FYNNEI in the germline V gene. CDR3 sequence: CASSQRATSDNEQFF. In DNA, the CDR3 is TGTGCCAGCAGTCAAAGGGCGACTAGCGACAATGAGCAGTTCTTC.

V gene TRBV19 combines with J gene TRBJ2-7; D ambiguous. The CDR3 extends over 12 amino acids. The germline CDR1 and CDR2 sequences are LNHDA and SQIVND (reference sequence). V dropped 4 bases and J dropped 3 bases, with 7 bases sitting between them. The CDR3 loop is CASSTDNYEQYF. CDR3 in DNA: TGTGCCAGTAGTACCGACAACTACGAGCAGTACTTC.

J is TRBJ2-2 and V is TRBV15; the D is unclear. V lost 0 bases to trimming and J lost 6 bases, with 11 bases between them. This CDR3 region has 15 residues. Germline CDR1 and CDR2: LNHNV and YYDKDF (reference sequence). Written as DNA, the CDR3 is TGTGCCACCAGCAGAGATCGGGTTTACGCCGGGGAGCTGTTTTTT. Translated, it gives CATSRDRVYAGELFF.

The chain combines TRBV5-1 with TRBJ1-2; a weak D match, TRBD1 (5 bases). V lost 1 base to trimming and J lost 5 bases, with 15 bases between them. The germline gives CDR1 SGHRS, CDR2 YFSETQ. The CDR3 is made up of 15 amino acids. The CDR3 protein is CASSLYGIQDYGYTF. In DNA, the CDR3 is TGCGCCAGCAGCTTGTATGGCATACAGGATTATGGCTACACCTTC.

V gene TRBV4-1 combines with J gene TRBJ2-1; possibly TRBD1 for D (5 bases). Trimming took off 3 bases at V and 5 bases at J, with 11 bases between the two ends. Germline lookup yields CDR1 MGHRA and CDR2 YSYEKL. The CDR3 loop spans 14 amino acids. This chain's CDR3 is CASSHQIGDNEQFF. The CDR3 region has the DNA TGCGCCAGCAGCCACCAGATAGGGGACAATGAGCAGTTCTTC.

The DNA of the CDR3 is TGTGCCAGCAGCTTACGCCCTCCTGACAGGGGGCAAGCCTATGGCTACACCTTC. It encodes CASSLRPPDRGQAYGYTF. This chain joins TRBV7-2 and TRBJ1-2; TRBD1 agrees at 10 bases. J was trimmed by 4 bases and V by 2 bases; bases with no gene match: 13. The germline gives CDR1 SGHTA, CDR2 FQGNSA. CDR3 length: 18 residues.

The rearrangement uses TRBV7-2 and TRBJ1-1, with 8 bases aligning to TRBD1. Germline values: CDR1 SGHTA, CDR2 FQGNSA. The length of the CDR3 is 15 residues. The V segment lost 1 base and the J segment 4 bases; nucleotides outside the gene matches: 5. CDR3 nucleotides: TGTGCCAGCAGCTTAGTCACAGGGGGGGGCACTGAAGCTTTCTTT. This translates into CASSLVTGGGTEAFF.

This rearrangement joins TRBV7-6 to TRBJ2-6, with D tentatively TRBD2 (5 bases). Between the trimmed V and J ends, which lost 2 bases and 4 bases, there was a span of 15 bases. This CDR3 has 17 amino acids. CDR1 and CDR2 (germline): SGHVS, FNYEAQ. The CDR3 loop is CASSLMGRDSGANVLTF. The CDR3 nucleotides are TGTGCCAGCAGCTTAATGGGTCGGGATTCCGGGGCCAACGTCCTGACTTTC.

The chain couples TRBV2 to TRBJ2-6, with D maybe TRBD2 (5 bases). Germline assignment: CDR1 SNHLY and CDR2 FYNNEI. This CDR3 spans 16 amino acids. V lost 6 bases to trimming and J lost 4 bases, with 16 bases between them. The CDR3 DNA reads TGTGCCAGCAGCGGGGTCAGCCTGGGAGGGGCCAACGTCCTGACTTTC. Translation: CASSGVSLGGANVLTF.

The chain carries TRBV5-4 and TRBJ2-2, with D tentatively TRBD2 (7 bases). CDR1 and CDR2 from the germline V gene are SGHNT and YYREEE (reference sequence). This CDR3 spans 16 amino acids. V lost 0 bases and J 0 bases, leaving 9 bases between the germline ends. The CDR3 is CASSLVGGANTGELFF. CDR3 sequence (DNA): TGTGCCAGCAGCTTGGTAGGGGGGGCGAACACCGGGGAGCTGTTTTTT.

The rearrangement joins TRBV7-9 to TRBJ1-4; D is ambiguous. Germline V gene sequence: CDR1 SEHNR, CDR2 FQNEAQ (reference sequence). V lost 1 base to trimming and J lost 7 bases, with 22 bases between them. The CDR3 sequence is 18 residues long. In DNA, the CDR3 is TGTGCCAGCAGCTTAGTGTGGAGTGCATTAAACACGGGTGAAAAACTGTTTTTT. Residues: CASSLVWSALNTGEKLFF.

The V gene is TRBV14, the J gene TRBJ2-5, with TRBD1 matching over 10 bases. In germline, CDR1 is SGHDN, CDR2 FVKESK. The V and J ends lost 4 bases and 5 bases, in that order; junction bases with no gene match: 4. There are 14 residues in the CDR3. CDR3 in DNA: TGTGCCAGCAGCCGAAGGACAGGGGGGGAGACCCAGTACTTC. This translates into CASSRRTGGETQYF. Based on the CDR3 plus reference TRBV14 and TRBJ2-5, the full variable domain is EAGVTQFPSHSVIEKGQTVTLRCDPISGHDNLYWYRRVMGKEIKFLLHFVKESKQDESGMPNNRFLAERTGGTYSTLKVQPAELEDSGVYFCASSRRTGGETQYFGPGTRLLVL.

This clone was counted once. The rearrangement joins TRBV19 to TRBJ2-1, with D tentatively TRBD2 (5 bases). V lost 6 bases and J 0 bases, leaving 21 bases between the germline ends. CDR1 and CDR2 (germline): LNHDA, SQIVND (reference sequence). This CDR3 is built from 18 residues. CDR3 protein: CASSRMAGLAGSYNEQFF. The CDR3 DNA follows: TGTGCCAGTAGCAGGATGGCGGGCCTCGCCGGCTCCTACAATGAGCAGTTCTTC.

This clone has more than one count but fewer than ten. The CDR3 spells CSVEDRTGGYEQYF. The DNA of the CDR3 is TGCAGCGTTGAAGATCGGACAGGGGGCTACGAGCAGTACTTC. The gene calls are TRBV29-1 and TRBJ2-7; 10 bases are a match to TRBD1. The junction had 2 bases not matched to a gene; V was cut back by 0 bases and J by 3 bases. CDR1 is SQVTM, CDR2 ANQGSEA, per germline. This CDR3 comprises 14 residues.

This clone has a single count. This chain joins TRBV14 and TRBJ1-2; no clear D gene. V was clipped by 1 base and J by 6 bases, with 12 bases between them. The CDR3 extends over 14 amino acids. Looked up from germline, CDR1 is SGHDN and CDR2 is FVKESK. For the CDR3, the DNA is TGTGCCAGCAGCCAAGGCAGGTTTACACATGGCTACACCTTC. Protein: CASSQGRFTHGYTF.

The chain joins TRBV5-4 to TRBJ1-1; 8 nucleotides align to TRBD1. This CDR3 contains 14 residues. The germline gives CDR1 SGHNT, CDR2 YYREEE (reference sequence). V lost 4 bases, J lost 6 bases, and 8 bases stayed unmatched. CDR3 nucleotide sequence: TGTGCCAGCAGCCTACAGGGGGTAGGCGCTGAAGCTTTCTTT. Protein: CASSLQGVGAEAFF.

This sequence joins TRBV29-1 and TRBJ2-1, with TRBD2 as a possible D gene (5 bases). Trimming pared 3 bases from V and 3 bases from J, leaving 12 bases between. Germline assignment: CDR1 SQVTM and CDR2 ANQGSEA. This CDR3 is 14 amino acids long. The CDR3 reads CSVETGNRYNEQFF. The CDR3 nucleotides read TGCAGCGTTGAGACGGGAAACCGCTACAATGAGCAGTTCTTC.

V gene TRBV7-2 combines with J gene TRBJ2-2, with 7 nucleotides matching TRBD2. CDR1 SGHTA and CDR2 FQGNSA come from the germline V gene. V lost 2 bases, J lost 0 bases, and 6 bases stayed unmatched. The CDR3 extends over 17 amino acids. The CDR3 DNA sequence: TGTGCCAGCAGCTTACGCTACGCGGGAGCGAACACCGGGGAGCTGTTTTTT. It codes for CASSLRYAGANTGELFF. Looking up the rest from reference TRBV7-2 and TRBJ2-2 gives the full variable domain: GAGVSQSPSNKVTEKGKDVELRCDPISGHTALYWYRQSLGQGLEFLIYFQGNSAPDKSGLPSDRFSAERTGGSVSTLTIQRTQQEDSAVYLCASSLRYAGANTGELFFGEGSRLTVL.

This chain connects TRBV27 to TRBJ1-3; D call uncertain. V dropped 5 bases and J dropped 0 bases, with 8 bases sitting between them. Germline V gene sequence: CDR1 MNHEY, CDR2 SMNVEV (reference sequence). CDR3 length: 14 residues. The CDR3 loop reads CASSPNFSGNTIYF. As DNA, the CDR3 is TGTGCCAGCAGTCCCAACTTCTCTGGAAACACCATATATTTT.

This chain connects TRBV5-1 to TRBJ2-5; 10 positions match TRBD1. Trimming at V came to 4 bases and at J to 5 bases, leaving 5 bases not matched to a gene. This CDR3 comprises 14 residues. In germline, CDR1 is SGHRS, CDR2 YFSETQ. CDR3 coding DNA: TGCGCCAGCAGCATCGGACAGGGGGACGAGACCCAGTACTTC. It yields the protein CASSIGQGDETQYF.

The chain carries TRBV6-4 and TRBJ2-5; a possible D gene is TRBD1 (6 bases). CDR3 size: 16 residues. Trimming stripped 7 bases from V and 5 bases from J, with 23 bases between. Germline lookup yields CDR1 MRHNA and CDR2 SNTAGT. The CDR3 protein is CASKVGNREEGETQYF. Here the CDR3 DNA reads TGTGCCAGCAAGGTCGGGAACAGGGAAGAGGGGGAGACCCAGTACTTC.

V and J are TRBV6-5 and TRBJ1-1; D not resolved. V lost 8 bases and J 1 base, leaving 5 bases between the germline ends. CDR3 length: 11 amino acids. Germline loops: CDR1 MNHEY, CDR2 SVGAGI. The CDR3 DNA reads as TGTGCCAGCGGGAGGAACACTGAAGCTTTCTTT. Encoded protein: CASGRNTEAFF.

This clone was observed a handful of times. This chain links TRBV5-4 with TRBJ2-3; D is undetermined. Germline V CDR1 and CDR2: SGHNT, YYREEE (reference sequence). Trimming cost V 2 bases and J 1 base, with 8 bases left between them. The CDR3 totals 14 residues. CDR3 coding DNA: TGTGCCAGCAGCTTCTTGCAGGGCACAGATACGCAGTATTTT. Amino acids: CASSFLQGTDTQYF.

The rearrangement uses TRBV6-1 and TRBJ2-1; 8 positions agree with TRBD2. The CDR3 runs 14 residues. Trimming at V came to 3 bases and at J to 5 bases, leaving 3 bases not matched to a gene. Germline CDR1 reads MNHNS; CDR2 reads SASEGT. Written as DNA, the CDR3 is TGTGCCAGCAGTGAGAGCGGGAGCAACAATGAGCAGTTCTTC. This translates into CASSESGSNNEQFF.